Following are 21 T cell receptor beta chains from one sample sequenced in a study of chemoradiotherapy in HPV16-positive cancers. TCRdb keeps only in-frame clones here, not all; method: immunoSEQ multiplex PCR. Seen here are around 2,500 clones, just over 70% observed once, and the top ten hold roughly 26%. The specimen was tumor tissue, collected from a patient who underwent chemoradiotherapy. The receptors derive from a human donor with HPV-associated anogenital cancer.

V usage is TRBV2 and J usage is TRBJ2-7; D unclear. Trimming took 2 bases from V and 1 from J, leaving 12 bases between them. CDR3 length equals 15 residues. The germline gives CDR1 SNHLY, CDR2 FYNNEI. The CDR3 reads CASSESGHLSYEQYF. The CDR3 coding sequence is TGTGCCAGCAGTGAATCAGGTCACCTTTCCTACGAGCAGTACTTC.

The chain has TRBV6-5 and TRBJ1-2; D is ambiguous. The ends were cut back, 0 bases at V and 4 bases at J, with 9 bases in the middle. The CDR3 length is 14 residues. The V gene's germline CDR1 is MNHEY and CDR2 SVGAGI. The CDR3 loop reads CASSYSGGIYGYTF. The CDR3 DNA follows: TGTGCCAGCAGTTACTCCGGAGGTATCTATGGCTACACCTTC.

The J gene is TRBJ1-1, the V gene TRBV19; D remains unclear. The ends were cut back, 4 bases at V and 0 bases at J, with 21 bases in the middle. Germline V CDR1 and CDR2: LNHDA, SQIVND (reference sequence). The CDR3 runs 18 residues. CDR3 protein: CASSTLDTPGPMNTEAFF. The CDR3 bases are TGTGCCAGTAGTACCCTAGACACTCCTGGGCCTATGAACACTGAAGCTTTCTTT. Full variable domain (remainder filled in from reference TRBV19 and TRBJ1-1): DGGITQSPKYLFRKEGQNVTLSCEQNLNHDAMYWYRQDPGQGLRLIYYSQIVNDFQKGDIAEGYSVSREKKESFPLTVTSAQKNPTAFYLCASSTLDTPGPMNTEAFFGQGTRLTVV.

In this sample, this clone turned up a few times. The chain is built from TRBV6-5 and TRBJ2-1; the D gene is possibly TRBD1 (6 bases). Trimming took off 10 bases at V and 3 bases at J, with 19 bases between the two ends. CDR1 and CDR2 (germline): MNHEY, SVGAGI. The CDR3 has 15 amino acids. CDR3 DNA sequence: TGTGCCACCACACCCCGGGACAATATCTACAATGAGCAGTTCTTC. Its protein is CATTPRDNIYNEQFF.

This clone was counted only a few times. The J gene is TRBJ1-3, the V gene TRBV6-1; D might be TRBD1 (5 bases). Germline V gives CDR1 MNHNS, CDR2 SASEGT. This CDR3 spans 13 amino acids. V was clipped by 8 bases and J by 8 bases, with 16 bases between them. The CDR3 loop reads CASSRGGLDTIYF. DNA of the CDR3: TGTGCCAGCTCACGGGGGGGTTTAGACACCATATATTTT.

This chain joins TRBV5-4 and TRBJ2-3; no clear D. The germline V and J ends were trimmed by 0 bases and 2 bases, with 7 bases remaining between them. Per the germline V gene, CDR1 is SGHNT and CDR2 is YYREEE (reference sequence). CDR3 length: 14 residues. The chain's CDR3 is CASSLDLVTDTQYF. The CDR3 nucleotides read TGTGCCAGCAGCTTGGATCTAGTCACAGATACGCAGTATTTT.

Here the CDR3 reads CASATDGTENEKLFF. CDR3 nucleotides: TGTGCCAGTGCAACGGACGGGACAGAGAATGAAAAACTGTTTTTT. This chain connects TRBV19 to TRBJ1-4, with 7 bases identical to TRBD1. CDR1 is LNHDA, CDR2 SQIVND, per germline (reference sequence). V trimming: 8 bases; J trimming: 5 bases; junction bases outside the gene matches: 11. The CDR3 has 15 residues.

This sequence joins TRBV11-2 and TRBJ2-1; 7 bases map to TRBD2. Trimming at V came to 1 base and at J to 10 bases, leaving 4 bases not matched to a gene. Germline values: CDR1 SGHAT, CDR2 FQNNGV. CDR3 length: 13 residues. The CDR3 sequence: CASSLGLANEQFF. Written as DNA, the CDR3 is TGTGCCAGCAGCTTAGGACTAGCAAACGAGCAGTTCTTC.

This clone was recorded a few times. V gene TRBV7-9 combines with J gene TRBJ1-5, with 10 bases aligning to TRBD1. With 4 bases clipped from V and 2 bases from J, the junction kept 8 bases outside the gene matches. The germline V gene encodes CDR1 SEHNR and CDR2 FQNEAQ (reference sequence). The CDR3 has 17 residues. For the CDR3, the DNA is TGTGCCAGCAGCTCCGAGACAGGGGGCAGGGGCAATCAGCCCCAGCATTTT. Protein sequence: CASSSETGGRGNQPQHF.

The gene calls are TRBV7-9 and TRBJ2-7; 8 bases map to TRBD1. The CDR3 sequence is 14 residues long. The junction had 1 base not matched to a gene; V was cut back by 3 bases and J by 0 bases. Germline V gene sequence: CDR1 SEHNR, CDR2 FQNEAQ (reference sequence). CDR3 DNA sequence: TGTGCCAGCAGCTTTACAGGGGGCTCCTACGAGCAGTACTTC. Residues: CASSFTGGSYEQYF.

This clone was observed once. The chain employs TRBV6-6 and TRBJ1-5; 12 bases line up with TRBD1. The germline gives CDR1 MNHNY, CDR2 SVGAGI (reference sequence). The CDR3 contains 15 residues. Trimming removed 2 bases from V and 6 bases from J; junction bases left unmatched: 2. CDR3 loop: CASSYGTGGVQPQHF. In DNA, the CDR3 is TGTGCCAGCAGTTACGGGACAGGGGGCGTTCAGCCCCAGCATTTT.

This chain connects TRBV11-2 to TRBJ2-3; 7 bases are shared with TRBD2. The CDR3 is 15 residues long. The J segment lost 2 bases and the V segment lost 5 bases, leaving 7 bases of the junction unmatched. Germline V lookup: CDR1 SGHAT, CDR2 FQNNGV. The CDR3 DNA reads as TGTGCCAGCAGCCCGAGGCGGGAGAACACAGATACGCAGTATTTT. This sequence encodes CASSPRRENTDTQYF.

The chain combines TRBV7-2 with TRBJ2-3, with D unclear. The CDR3 runs to 14 residues. In germline, CDR1 is SGHTA, CDR2 FQGNSA. Trimming removed 1 base at V and 2 bases at J, with 7 bases between. The CDR3 loop reads CASSLDYNTDTQYF. The DNA for the CDR3 is TGTGCCAGCAGCTTAGACTACAACACAGATACGCAGTATTTT.

The rearrangement uses TRBV5-1 and TRBJ1-1; D unclear. The CDR3 spans 14 residues. The germline V gene has CDR1 SGHRS and CDR2 YFSETQ. V lost 4 bases and J lost 2, with 12 bases in between. The CDR3 protein is CASSGMGANTEAFF. In DNA form, the CDR3 reads TGCGCCAGCAGCGGTATGGGTGCTAACACTGAAGCTTTCTTT.

The genes are TRBV11-2 and TRBJ2-3; a weak D match, TRBD1 (5 bases). The length of the CDR3 is 14 residues. Germline V CDR1 and CDR2: SGHAT, FQNNGV. With 5 bases removed from V and 5 bases from J, the gap between germline ends came to 14 bases. The CDR3 coding sequence is TGTGCCAGCAGCCAGGGCCCACAAGGAGATACGCAGTATTTT. Translated: CASSQGPQGDTQYF.

The chain employs TRBV7-2 and TRBJ2-1, with D maybe TRBD2 (6 bases). CDR1 is SGHTA, CDR2 FQGNSA, per germline. V shed 1 base and J shed 9 bases, with 13 bases lying between them. The CDR3 runs to 14 residues. The CDR3 DNA is TGTGCCAGCAGCTTAGTTGCGACTAGTGGTGAGCAGTTCTTC. Translated, it gives CASSLVATSGEQFF.

The chain recombines TRBV29-1 with TRBJ1-1, with 9 bases fitting TRBD1. Germline V lookup: CDR1 SQVTM, CDR2 ANQGSEA. V lost 6 bases and J lost 3; bases outside the gene matches: 2. This CDR3 is 12 amino acids long. The CDR3 nucleotides read TGCAGCGTCCGGACAGGGGACACTGAAGCTTTCTTT. Translating it yields CSVRTGDTEAFF.

The chain combines TRBV5-1 with TRBJ2-3; perhaps TRBD1 as D (5 bases). Trimming pared 0 bases from V and 2 bases from J, leaving 7 bases between. CDR1 and CDR2 from the germline V gene are SGHRS and YFSETQ. The CDR3 extends over 14 amino acids. In DNA, the CDR3 is TGCGCCAGCAGCTTGGAACAGGCCACAGATACGCAGTATTTT. Its protein product is CASSLEQATDTQYF.

The chain is built from TRBV18 and TRBJ1-1, with TRBD1 matching 7 bases. From germline, CDR1 is KGHSH and CDR2 LQKENI. V gave up 3 bases and J gave up 0 bases; unmatched junction bases: 1. CDR3 length equals 14 residues. Written as DNA, the CDR3 is TGTGCCAGCTCACCCGGGACAGTGAACACTGAAGCTTTCTTT. It codes for CASSPGTVNTEAFF.

A single count supports this clone. The J gene is TRBJ2-2, the V gene TRBV6-1; the match to TRBD1 covers 7 bases. Germline loops: CDR1 MNHNS, CDR2 SASEGT. Trimming removed 8 bases from V and 6 bases from J; junction bases left unmatched: 12. The CDR3 consists of 15 residues. The CDR3 is CASLGGAFNSGELFF. The CDR3, as DNA: TGTGCCAGCTTAGGGGGCGCTTTTAATTCCGGGGAGCTGTTTTTT.

The chain uses TRBV9 and TRBJ2-1; perhaps TRBD2 as D (6 bases). The germline V gene has CDR1 SGDLS and CDR2 YYNGEE. The germline V and J ends were trimmed by 6 bases and 4 bases, with 14 bases remaining between them. CDR3 size: 14 residues. CDR3 DNA: TGTGCCAGCAACGGAGGGGAGAGTTACAATGAGCAGTTCTTC. This gives the protein CASNGGESYNEQFF.